Shown below are 28 T cell receptor beta chains from a single sample sequenced in a study of identical twins. A single record per CDR3 protein comes from TCRdb applying MiXCR to the 5' RACE reads. Of around 1.7 million distinct CDR3 sequences listed, 32% are singletons. Sequenced material: cord blood. Receptors originate from a newborn girl in good health.

This clonotype showed up many times. This rearrangement joins TRBV10-1 to TRBJ2-7; D gene unclear. This CDR3 is 13 amino acids long. Per germline, CDR1 WNHNN and CDR2 SYGVQD (reference sequence). The V end lost 4 bases, the J end lost 0 bases, and 7 bases lay between the germline ends. CDR3 region: CASSAPDSYEQYF. In DNA form, the CDR3 reads TGCGCCAGCAGTGCCCCCGACTCCTACGAGCAGTACTTC.

This clonotype was recorded a few times. This chain joins TRBV15 and TRBJ1-2; no firm D call. CDR1 and CDR2 (germline): LNHNV, YYDKDF (reference sequence). This CDR3 has 12 amino acids. V lost 5 bases to trimming and J lost 3 bases, with 7 bases between them. The CDR3 sequence is CATSRRDYGYTF. CDR3 DNA sequence: TGTGCCACCAGCCGACGGGACTATGGCTACACCTTC.

This clonotype was seen more than once but under ten times. The rearrangement links TRBV13 to TRBJ2-1, with D perhaps assigned TRBD1 or TRBD2 (5 bases each). This CDR3 is built from 13 residues. Germline V gene data show CDR1 as PRHDT and CDR2 as FYEKMQ (reference sequence). Trimming pared 9 bases from V and 9 bases from J, leaving 18 bases between. Here the CDR3 reads CASLGPPRGEQFF. CDR3 sequence (DNA): TGTGCCAGTCTGGGACCCCCAAGGGGTGAGCAGTTCTTC.

This clonotype occurred many times. The gene calls are TRBV6-2 or TRBV6-3 and TRBJ2-7; D is possibly TRBD2 (5 bases). Trimming took 2 bases from V and 7 from J, leaving 15 bases between them. CDR3 length: 14 residues. Germline loops: CDR1 MNHEY, CDR2 SVGEGT. For the CDR3, the DNA is TGTGCCAGCAGTTACGTCTCGGTTGGCGGGGAGCAGTACTTC. Translating gives CASSYVSVGGEQYF.

The chain couples TRBV3-1 to TRBJ2-7, with 12 bases that match TRBD2. The CDR3 has 16 amino acids. CDR1 and CDR2 (germline): LGHDT, YNNKEL (reference sequence). Trimming removed 4 bases from V and 1 base from J; junction bases left unmatched: 5. CDR3 residues: CASSPWTSGISYEQYF. In DNA form, the CDR3 reads TGTGCCAGCAGCCCCTGGACTAGCGGGATATCCTACGAGCAGTACTTC.

This clonotype came up a few times. The gene calls are TRBV6-5 and TRBJ2-5; D may correspond to TRBD1 or TRBD2 (5 bases each). The V end lost 11 bases, the J end lost 4 bases, and 11 bases lay between the germline ends. The germline gives CDR1 MNHEY, CDR2 SVGAGI. The CDR3 extends over 11 amino acids. As DNA, the CDR3 is TGTGCCGGTGCAGGGAGAGAGACCCAGTACTTC. Translated, it gives CAGAGRETQYF.

This clonotype appeared a few times. This chain connects TRBV7-2 to TRBJ2-7; D is unresolved. The V gene lost 0 bases and the J gene lost 0 bases, with 6 bases spanning the gap. Per the germline V gene, CDR1 is SGHTA and CDR2 is FQGNSA. This CDR3 contains 14 residues. The CDR3 sequence is CASSLAPNSYEQYF. Written as DNA, the CDR3 is TGTGCCAGCAGCTTAGCCCCCAACTCCTACGAGCAGTACTTC.

The V call is TRBV12-3 or TRBV12-4, the J call TRBJ2-5, with a weak D call TRBD2 (7 bases). Trimming removed 0 bases at V and 4 bases at J, with 9 bases between. This CDR3 comprises 14 residues. CDR3 coding DNA: TGTGCCAGCAGTTTAGCGCGGGGGCCAGAGACCCAGTACTTC. Protein sequence: CASSLARGPETQYF.

DNA of the CDR3: TGTGCCTGGAGTGTACAGCTGAGCTCCTACGAGCAGTACTTC. It translates to CAWSVQLSSYEQYF. V is TRBV30 and J is TRBJ2-7, with D hard to call. This CDR3 has 14 residues. Looked up from germline, CDR1 is GTSNPN and CDR2 is SVGIG (reference sequence). V lost 0 bases to trimming and J lost 0 bases, with 9 bases between them.

The rearrangement joins TRBV9 to TRBJ2-1; no clear D gene. Trimming shortened V by 0 bases and J by 0 bases, and 13 bases separated the two germline ends. The CDR3 sequence is 17 residues long. Germline CDR1 and CDR2: SGDLS and YYNGEE. Here the CDR3 DNA reads TGTGCCAGCAGCGTAGCTACGGCGGAGAGCTCCTACAATGAGCAGTTCTTC. This codes for CASSVATAESSYNEQFF.

The J gene is TRBJ2-1, the V gene TRBV20-1; 7 bases fit TRBD2. This CDR3 region has 13 residues. Losses at the gene ends were 4 bases for V and 10 bases for J; bases not matched to a gene: 10. Germline V gives CDR1 DFQATT, CDR2 SNEGSKA (reference sequence). The DNA for the CDR3 is TGCAGTGCTACTCAGCTAAGCGGGAACGAGCAGTTCTTC. Translation: CSATQLSGNEQFF.

For the CDR3, the DNA is TGTGCCAGCAGCTTCTCCGGACAGGCTAACATTCAGTACTTC. This sequence encodes CASSFSGQANIQYF. The chain is built from TRBV7-2 and TRBJ2-4; 7 nucleotides agree with TRBD1. The junction had 6 bases not matched to a gene; V was cut back by 3 bases and J by 7 bases. The length of the CDR3 is 14 residues. Germline values: CDR1 SGHTA, CDR2 FQGNSA.

The rearrangement uses TRBV10-3 and TRBJ2-1, with a tentative D call TRBD2 (6 bases). CDR3 size: 14 residues. V shed 3 bases and J shed 6 bases, with 12 bases lying between them. Germline V gives CDR1 ENHRY, CDR2 SYGVKD. CDR3 DNA: TGTGCCATCAGTGATTGGAGGGGCGTCAATGAGCAGTTCTTC. As protein: CAISDWRGVNEQFF.

The chain employs TRBV4-2 and TRBJ2-1, with 9 bases aligning to TRBD2. The CDR3 runs to 17 residues. Per the germline V gene, CDR1 is LGHNA and CDR2 is YNFKEQ. J lost 4 bases, V lost 0 bases, and 7 bases had no gene match. The chain's CDR3 is CASSQDGASGDYNEQFF. The CDR3 nucleotides are TGTGCCAGCAGCCAAGATGGGGCTAGCGGGGATTACAATGAGCAGTTCTTC.

This clonotype has only a few counts. V is TRBV12-1 and J is TRBJ2-5; the table's D call, TRBD2, was not checked against the DNA. The J call may be faulty, since TRBJ2-7 better matches the DNA end. TRBV12-1 counts as a pseudogene. The CDR3 is 17 residues long. DNA for the CDR3: TGTGCCAGCAGCTTTTCCCCGACTAGCGGGCCCACCTACGAGCAGTACTTC. Translating gives CASSFSPTSGPTYEQYF.

The chain links TRBV29-1 to TRBJ1-4, with D possibly TRBD1 on 5 matching bases. V was clipped by 7 bases and J by 5 bases, with 8 bases between them. Germline-derived CDR1 and CDR2 are SQVTM and ANQGSEA. The CDR3 loop spans 11 amino acids. CDR3 coding DNA: TGCAGCGGCAGACAGAATGAAAAACTGTTTTTT. This encodes CSGRQNEKLFF.

This clonotype was picked up a small number of times. The chain couples TRBV12-3 or TRBV12-4 to TRBJ2-3, with D unclear. The CDR3 contains 16 residues. Trimming cost V 2 bases and J 0 bases, with 12 bases left between them. This CDR3 reads CASSLYSAPSTDTQYF. The CDR3 DNA sequence: TGTGCCAGCAGTTTATACAGCGCCCCGAGCACAGATACGCAGTATTTT.

This clonotype has more than one count but fewer than ten. The chain couples TRBV20-1 to TRBJ2-7; 10 bases align to TRBD2. Germline assignment: CDR1 DFQATT and CDR2 SNEGSKA (reference sequence). The CDR3 length is 13 residues. The V segment lost 6 bases and the J segment 3 bases; nucleotides outside the gene matches: 5. CDR3 sequence (DNA): TGCAGTGCGATAACTAGCGGGAACTACGAGCAGTACTTC. Translation gives CSAITSGNYEQYF.

J is TRBJ2-5 and V is TRBV4-1; D is perhaps TRBD1 (5 bases). The V end was cut by 4 bases, the J end by 11 bases, with 14 bases between. The CDR3 is 12 amino acids. In germline, CDR1 is MGHRA, CDR2 YSYEKL. CDR3 sequence reads: CASSLPQGKQYF. The CDR3 DNA sequence: TGCGCCAGCAGCCTACCCCAGGGAAAGCAGTACTTC.

The table lists this clonotype with a few counts. The chain combines TRBV12-3 or TRBV12-4 with TRBJ2-5, with D hard to call. This CDR3 has 17 residues. Trimming removed 2 bases at V and 0 bases at J, with 16 bases between. The CDR3 loop is CASSLTPETLHQETQYF. In nucleotides, the CDR3 is TGTGCCAGCAGTTTAACCCCCGAGACACTTCACCAAGAGACCCAGTACTTC.

This clonotype was counted between two and nine times. This chain joins TRBV18 and TRBJ2-7, with TRBD2 identical over 7 bases. The J call is doubtful: the DNA matches TRBJ2-5 better. Germline V gives CDR1 KGHSH, CDR2 LQKENI. This CDR3 region has 15 residues. The CDR3 sequence: CASSPNLAVQETQYF. CDR3 sequence (DNA): TGTGCCAGCTCACCGAATCTAGCGGTCCAAGAGACCCAGTACTTC.

The V call is TRBV5-1, the J call TRBJ2-7; D perhaps matches TRBD2 (6 bases). Germline loops: CDR1 SGHRS, CDR2 YFSETQ. Trimming took off 4 bases at V and 7 bases at J, with 27 bases between the two ends. This CDR3 has 17 residues. The CDR3 sequence is CASSRRFGGSSYNEQYF. The CDR3 DNA is TGCGCCAGCAGCCGACGCTTTGGGGGGAGCTCCTACAATGAGCAGTACTTC.

The chain has TRBV3-1 and TRBJ2-5; a possible D gene is TRBD1 (6 bases). CDR1 is LGHDT and CDR2 is YNNKEL in the germline V gene (reference sequence). V lost 3 bases to trimming and J lost 0 bases, with 11 bases between them. The CDR3 is 15 amino acids. CDR3 residues: CASSHRGRYQETQYF. The DNA for the CDR3 is TGTGCCAGCAGCCACAGGGGACGGTACCAAGAGACCCAGTACTTC.

This clonotype occurred a few times. The genes are TRBV29-1 and TRBJ2-3, with unresolved D. This CDR3 region has 11 residues. The V gene lost 6 bases and the J gene lost 0 bases, with 4 bases spanning the gap. The germline gives CDR1 SQVTM, CDR2 ANQGSEA. CDR3 in DNA: TGCAGCGTGACTAGCACAGATACGCAGTATTTT. Amino acid sequence: CSVTSTDTQYF.

This clonotype occurred a few times. The gene calls are TRBV30 and TRBJ2-1; 10 nucleotides align to TRBD2. The V segment lost 4 bases and the J segment 8 bases; nucleotides outside the gene matches: 17. The CDR3 is 17 amino acids. Germline V gives CDR1 GTSNPN, CDR2 SVGIG (reference sequence). The CDR3 loop is CAWTKQSGGAFAYEQFF. CDR3 nucleotides: TGTGCCTGGACGAAACAGAGCGGGGGGGCATTTGCCTATGAGCAGTTCTTC.

This clonotype was observed at least ten times. The genes are TRBV10-3 and TRBJ2-7; tentatively, D is TRBD2 (6 bases). Deletions cut 5 bases from V and 4 bases from J, with 9 bases between. CDR3 length: 12 residues. The germline CDR1 and CDR2 sequences are ENHRY and SYGVKD. CDR3 in DNA: TGTGCCATCAGTTCGGGGGAGTACGAGCAGTACTTC. It encodes CAISSGEYEQYF.

The V call is TRBV5-1, the J call TRBJ2-1, with D tentatively TRBD2 (6 bases). The J call is doubtful: the DNA matches TRBJ2-7 better. CDR3 length equals 15 residues. Germline-derived CDR1 and CDR2 are SGHRS and YFSETQ. The CDR3 nucleotides read TGCGCCAGCAGGTTAGCGGTAGTCTCCTACAATGAGCAGTACTTC. Protein product: CASRLAVVSYNEQYF.

This chain links TRBV19 with TRBJ1-5; 8 nucleotides align to TRBD1. Trimming at V came to 8 bases and at J to 3 bases, leaving 6 bases not matched to a gene. The CDR3 length is 14 residues. In germline, CDR1 is LNHDA, CDR2 SQIVND (reference sequence). The CDR3 DNA is TGTGCCAGTTCGGTGGACAGGGACAATCAGCCCCAGCATTTT. Its protein is CASSVDRDNQPQHF.